The 25 T cell receptor beta chains given below trace back to one sample, sequenced in a study of tumor and adjacent non-tumor tissue in lung cancer. The template was RNA from unsorted bulk tissue. Three rounds of nested PCR, following a modified ARM-PCR protocol, produced the TCRbeta library. TCRdb re-derived calls from the multiplex PCR reads in MiXCR, one entry per CDR3 protein. Of about 93,000 distinct CDR3 sequences listed, 67% are singletons. The specimen was lung tumor tissue. The receptors originated from a man aged 55 to 70 with non-small cell lung cancer.

The table lists this clonotype with many counts. The J gene is TRBJ1-5, the V gene TRBV6-2 or TRBV6-3, with TRBD1 matching over 7 bases. V lost 2 bases, J lost 7 bases, and 11 bases stayed unmatched. Germline V lookup: CDR1 MNHEY, CDR2 SVGEGT. CDR3 length: 16 residues. CDR3 nucleotides: TGTGCCAGCAGTTACGGTGGACAGGTTGGCAGCCAGCCCCAGCATTTT. Its translation is CASSYGGQVGSQPQHF.

On this clonotype itself: One end of the junction does not line up with germline, which may come from a read error. The chain couples TRBV5-4 to TRBJ2-3; D is unclear. The CDR3 consists of 13 residues. Germline V gives CDR1 SGHNT, CDR2 YYREEE (reference sequence). CDR3: CTSSWPGTDTHYF. For the CDR3, the DNA is TGTACCAGCAGCTGGCCTGGCACAGATACGCACTATTTT.

This clonotype has a single count. This may come from a read error, since a much larger clone is one base off. CDR3 DNA sequence: TGTGCCAGCTGTCCAAGACAGGGTTCCCCCAGCAATCAGCCCCAGCATTTT. The encoded protein is CASCPRQGSPSNQPQHF. V and J are TRBV28 and TRBJ1-5; 7 nucleotides line up with TRBD1. The length of the CDR3 is 17 residues. With 8 bases clipped from V and 1 base from J, the junction kept 14 bases outside the gene matches. CDR1 is MDHEN, CDR2 SYDVKM, per germline.

On this clonotype: A junction end diverges from the germline sequence, so it may reflect a read error. This rearrangement joins TRBV20-1 to TRBJ2-7, with 9 bases identical to TRBD1. Germline V CDR1 and CDR2: DFQATT, SNEGSKA (reference sequence). The CDR3 sequence is 14 residues long. CDR3 residues: CSVSGTGNYLEQYF. In DNA, the CDR3 is TGCAGTGTTAGTGGGACAGGGAATTATCTCGAGCAATACTTC.

Turning to this clonotype: This likely comes from a read error, as the CDR3 has no conserved phenylalanine or tryptophan at its end. The chain employs TRBV29-1 and TRBJ1-2; the match to TRBD1 covers 11 bases. The germline V gene has CDR1 SQVTM and CDR2 ANQGSEA. The CDR3 totals 13 residues. J was trimmed by 7 bases and V by 3 bases; bases with no gene match: 4. CDR3 in amino acids: CSVEDRGPSGYTY. The CDR3 DNA sequence: TGCAGCGTTGAGGACAGGGGGCCTTCTGGCTACACCTAC.

As regards this clonotype: One end of the junction is discordant with germline, which a read error may explain. The J gene is TRBJ2-3, the V gene TRBV29-1; D is unresolved. The CDR3 extends over 14 amino acids. Germline assignment: CDR1 SQVTM and CDR2 ANQGSEA. CDR3 bases: TGCAGCGTTGGAGAGAGGCCCTCATCAGATGCGCAGTATTTT. Its protein product is CSVGERPSSDAQYF.

This clonotype showed up just once. The chain joins TRBV20-1 to TRBJ2-2; no clear D gene. The germline CDR1 and CDR2 sequences are DFQATT and SNEGSKA (reference sequence). The germline V and J ends were trimmed by 4 bases and 1 base, with 7 bases remaining between them. This CDR3 contains 13 residues. CDR3 sequence: CSAISGNTGELFF. The CDR3 DNA reads TGCAGTGCTATCTCAGGGAACACCGGGGAGCTGTTTTTT.

In the case of this clonotype: No conserved phenylalanine or tryptophan ends this CDR3, so it is likely a read error. CDR3 sequence reads: CASSFEMTVELFY. CDR3 sequence (DNA): TGTGCTAGCAGCTTTGAAATGACCGTGGAGCTGTTTTAT. This chain joins TRBV11-1 and TRBJ2-2; D remains ambiguous. CDR3 length equals 13 residues. Germline V lookup: CDR1 SGHAT, CDR2 FQDESV (reference sequence).

Concerning this clonotype: One end of the junction fails to match germline, which may point to a read error. The V call is TRBV11-1, the J call TRBJ2-7; 10 bases map to TRBD2. This CDR3 has 15 residues. Germline assignment: CDR1 SGHAT and CDR2 FQDESV (reference sequence). The CDR3 region is CATRKASGSSDEQYF. CDR3 bases: TGTGCCACTAGGAAGGCTAGCGGGAGCTCCGACGAGCAGTACTTC. The full variable domain, in which reference TRBV11-1 and TRBJ2-7 provide the parts outside the CDR3, is EAEVAQSPRYKITEKSQAVAFWCDPISGHATLYWYRQILGQGPELLVQFQDESVVDDSQLPKDRFSAERLKGVDSTLKIQPAELGDSAMYLCATRKASGSSDEQYFGPGTRLTVT.

Notes on this clonotype: A read error may produce the germline difference seen at one junction end. The V gene is TRBV5-6, the J gene TRBJ2-1; the match to TRBD1 covers 11 bases. Germline V gene data show CDR1 as SGHDT and CDR2 as YYEEEE. The CDR3 runs to 17 residues. CDR3 in amino acids: CASSPGEDRGPYNEQLF. In DNA form, the CDR3 reads TGTGCCAGCAGCCCTGGTGAGGACAGGGGGCCCTACAATGAGCAGTTATTC.

The gene calls are TRBV6-6 and TRBJ1-1; D call uncertain. In germline, CDR1 is MNHNY, CDR2 SVGAGI (reference sequence). The CDR3 runs 14 residues. Trimming took off 11 bases at V and 2 bases at J, with 18 bases between the two ends. In DNA form, the CDR3 reads TGTGCCGGTAGAGGGAGGTCGGGAAACACTGAAGCTTTCTTT. Encoded protein: CAGRGRSGNTEAFF.

In regard to this clonotype: A much bigger clone sits one base away, suggesting this may be a read error. For the CDR3, the DNA is TGCGCCAGCAGCTTGGACATCCAAGAGCACATTGAAGCTTTCTTT. It translates to CASSLDIQEHIEAFF. The gene calls are TRBV5-1 and TRBJ1-1; no clear D gene. Germline V gene data show CDR1 as SGHRS and CDR2 as YFSETQ. V lost 0 bases and J lost 7, with 16 bases in between. This CDR3 contains 15 residues. Full variable domain (remainder filled in from reference TRBV5-1 and TRBJ1-1): KAGVTQTPRYLIKTRGQQVTLSCSPISGHRSVSWYQQTPGQGLQFLFEYFSETQRNKGNFPGRFSGRQFSNSRSEMNVSTLELGDSALYLCASSLDIQEHIEAFFGQGTRLTVV.

Remarks on this clonotype: The junction departs from the called germline gene at one end, perhaps through a read error. The V gene is TRBV12-3 or TRBV12-4, the J gene TRBJ1-2, with unresolved D. The CDR3 totals 14 residues. As DNA, the CDR3 is TGTACCAGCAGTTTAGTACTCACGGACTATGGATACACCTTC. This codes for CTSSLVLTDYGYTF.

In regard to this clonotype: A much larger clone differs by one base, so this may be a read error. The chain couples TRBV5-4 to TRBJ1-4, with unresolved D. There are 13 residues in the CDR3. Germline CDR1 reads SGHNT; CDR2 reads YYREEE (reference sequence). V dropped 4 bases and J dropped 6 bases, with 10 bases sitting between them. The CDR3 nucleotides read TGTGCCAGCAGCCCAACTATTGATGAAAAACTGTTTTTT. Amino acid sequence: CASSPTIDEKLFF.

In this sample, this clonotype turned up once. At one end the junction does not follow the germline gene, possibly because of a read error. The chain carries TRBV10-3 and TRBJ2-3; 7 bases map to TRBD2. This CDR3 has 15 residues. The germline gives CDR1 ENHRY, CDR2 SYGVKD. The DNA of the CDR3 is TGTACCATCAGCCTAGGGAGCGGGGAACGAGATACGCAGTATTTT. This gives the protein CTISLGSGERDTQYF.

This clonotype was seen a few times. V and J are TRBV28 and TRBJ2-7; tentative D call: TRBD1 (6 bases). The CDR3 totals 15 residues. The V end lost 2 bases, the J end lost 2 bases, and 13 bases lay between the germline ends. Looked up from germline, CDR1 is MDHEN and CDR2 is SYDVKM. Here the CDR3 reads CASSLSRGLTYEQYF. For the CDR3, the DNA is TGTGCCAGCAGTTTAAGCAGGGGCCTTACCTACGAGCAGTACTTC.

Turning to this clonotype: The germline gene is not matched at one end of the junction; a read error may be the cause. The chain has TRBV6-6 and TRBJ2-3, with a possible D match to TRBD1 (7 bases). Germline values: CDR1 MNHNY, CDR2 SVGAGI (reference sequence). The CDR3 is made up of 18 amino acids. CDR3 DNA sequence: TGTGCCAGCAGTCATTTTTCCGGAGGGGGCCCGAACACAGATAGGCAGTATTTT. Amino acid sequence: CASSHFSGGGPNTDRQYF.

In regard to this clonotype: Possible read error: a much larger clone is one base away. The chain's CDR3 is CTSSILGTANTEAFF. CDR3 sequence (DNA): TGTACCAGCAGCATCCTCGGGACAGCGAACACTGAAGCTTTCTTT. V usage is TRBV7-9 and J usage is TRBJ1-1; 7 positions agree with TRBD1. This CDR3 is built from 15 residues. Germline V gives CDR1 SEHNR, CDR2 FQNEAQ (reference sequence).

This clonotype occurred a few times. A much larger clone sits a single nucleotide away, making a read error possible. The CDR3 nucleotides read TGTGCCACCAGTGCCTACCTTAGCGGCCTTCGGGACGAGCAGTACTTC. This translates into CATSAYLSGLRDEQYF. The chain joins TRBV6-1 to TRBJ2-7; a possible D gene is TRBD2 (6 bases). CDR1 and CDR2 from the germline V gene are MNHNS and SASEGT. This CDR3 is built from 16 residues.

A few counts support this clonotype. This chain joins TRBV11-3 and TRBJ2-7; D remains unclear. V shed 1 base and J shed 4 bases, with 5 bases lying between them. The CDR3 has 12 amino acids. Germline CDR1 and CDR2: SGHNT and YENEEA. CDR3 loop: CASSLVFYEQYF. In DNA form, the CDR3 reads TGTGCCAGCAGCTTAGTTTTTTACGAGCAGTACTTC.

V and J are TRBV11-3 and TRBJ2-1; 9 nucleotides agree with TRBD2. The germline V gene encodes CDR1 SGHNT and CDR2 YENEEA. The CDR3 is made up of 15 amino acids. V trimming: 6 bases; J trimming: 4 bases; junction bases outside the gene matches: 7. As DNA, the CDR3 is TGTGCCAGCAGAAGGATTAGCGGGAGTTACAATGAGCAGTTCTTC. This gives the protein CASRRISGSYNEQFF.

This rearrangement joins TRBV18 to TRBJ2-5, with D possibly TRBD2 on 6 matching bases. The germline CDR1 and CDR2 sequences are KGHSH and LQKENI. V was shortened by 0 bases and J by 3 bases, with 14 bases between the two germline ends. The CDR3 consists of 16 residues. CDR3 bases: TGTGCCAGCTCACCACCCCTAGCGTGGGGGAAAGAGACCCAGTACTTC. Translated: CASSPPLAWGKETQYF. Full variable domain (remainder filled in from reference TRBV18 and TRBJ2-5): NAGVMQNPRHLVRRRGQEARLRCSPMKGHSHVYWYRQLPEEGLKFMVYLQKENIIDESGMPKERFSAEFPKEGPSILRIQQVVRGDSAAYFCASSPPLAWGKETQYFGPGTRLLVL.

The rearrangement joins TRBV5-1 to TRBJ2-7; D not resolved. CDR3 length: 15 residues. CDR1 SGHRS and CDR2 YFSETQ come from the germline V gene. Trimming shortened V by 0 bases and J by 5 bases, and 15 bases separated the two germline ends. DNA of the CDR3: TGCGCCAGCAGCTTGGGAGCAATGGTCCTCAACGAGCAGTACTTC. Its translation is CASSLGAMVLNEQYF.

The chain combines TRBV12-3 or TRBV12-4 with TRBJ1-1; D is perhaps TRBD1 (6 bases). The V end lost 7 bases, the J end lost 5 bases, and 23 bases lay between the germline ends. CDR3 length: 16 amino acids. For the CDR3, the DNA is TGTGCCAGCAATTTTTCGGGGGGCAGGAGGAAGACTGAAGCTTTCTTT. Protein sequence: CASNFSGGRRKTEAFF.

The chain carries TRBV4-2 and TRBJ2-5; tentatively, D is TRBD2 (6 bases). CDR1 is LGHNA, CDR2 YNFKEQ, per germline. This CDR3 region has 18 residues. Trimming removed 1 base at V and 5 bases at J, with 23 bases between. CDR3: CASSQGIGGGGMGETQYF. Here the CDR3 DNA reads TGTGCCAGCAGCCAAGGGATCGGGGGAGGAGGAATGGGTGAGACCCAGTACTTC.